This TCR beta chain was sequenced in a study of T cells after posttransplantation cyclophosphamide. Findings of the study overall: TRB overlap between skin or GI tissue T cells and blood was limited. Later post-transplant blood repertoires were often dominated by donor CD8+ memory clones. Recipient CMV seropositivity and CMV reactivation strongly tracked TRB clonality.

TCRdb's table, derived via immunoSEQ multiplex PCR, lists solely in-frame clones and lacks some. The sample has some 17,000 clones; about 91% are singletons. Cyclophosphamide on days +3 and +4 followed busulfan-fludarabine conditioning and a marrow graft. This clone was seen once. Its antigen is as yet unknown. This receptor was identified in a male patient aged 55 to 69 who received an allogeneic stem cell transplant from a related donor and was CMV-positive. Some T cells may be provided by the graft donor. The sequenced sample was CD4+ T cells sorted from blood, obtained after allogeneic stem cell transplant with posttransplant cyclophosphamide.

The CDR3 nucleotides are TGCGCCAGCAGCCCAGGCGTCGTAGACCAAGAGACCCAGTACTTC. Its protein product is CASSPGVVDQETQYF. The rearrangement uses TRBV5-1 and TRBJ2-5; D remains unclear. CDR1 SGHRS and CDR2 YFSETQ come from the germline V gene. This CDR3 has 15 amino acids. V was shortened by 4 bases and J by 0 bases, with 13 bases between the two germline ends.